The 8 T cell receptor beta chains listed next were all sequenced from one sample in a study of chemoradiotherapy in HPV16-positive cancers. Clones were read by immunoSEQ multiplex PCR, and TCRdb kept only the in-frame ones, dropping some. The sample records 4,500 to 6,500 clones, around four fifths being singletons. Sampling took place from a patient who underwent chemoradiotherapy. These receptor sequences come from a human donor with HPV-associated anogenital cancer.

V and J are TRBV7-2 and TRBJ1-4, with TRBD1 as a possible D gene (6 bases). CDR1 and CDR2 (germline): SGHTA, FQGNSA. V gave up 2 bases and J gave up 5 bases, with 9 bases separating them. CDR3 size: 14 residues. The CDR3 loop reads CASSLSTGNEKLFF. Here the CDR3 DNA reads TGTGCCAGCAGCTTATCCACAGGGAATGAAAAACTGTTTTTT.

The rearrangement links TRBV19 to TRBJ1-2, with a tentative D call TRBD1 (5 bases). The V and J ends lost 7 bases and 4 bases respectively, with 19 bases between them. CDR3 length: 15 amino acids. CDR1 and CDR2 (germline): LNHDA, SQIVND (reference sequence). In nucleotides, the CDR3 is TGTGCCAGTATCCGCCGGGACGCTGGATTCTATGGCTACACCTTC. As protein: CASIRRDAGFYGYTF.

The CDR3 DNA is TGCAGCGCGGACAGGTCCACTGAAGCTTTCTTT. Its protein is CSADRSTEAFF. The J gene is TRBJ1-1, the V gene TRBV29-1; 7 positions match TRBD1. V trimming: 7 bases; J trimming: 4 bases; junction bases outside the gene matches: 3. The CDR3 contains 11 residues. The germline V gene has CDR1 SQVTM and CDR2 ANQGSEA.

The rearrangement joins TRBV11-2 to TRBJ2-1; 10 positions agree with TRBD2. Germline values: CDR1 SGHAT, CDR2 FQNNGV. CDR3 size: 15 residues. V shed 3 bases and J 9 bases; nucleotides not matched to a gene: 8. This CDR3 is CASSFRLAGVGEQFF. CDR3 sequence (DNA): TGTGCCAGCAGCTTTCGGCTAGCGGGAGTGGGTGAGCAGTTCTTC.

This rearrangement joins TRBV11-3 to TRBJ2-3; 11 nucleotides align to TRBD2. This CDR3 is built from 19 residues. Trimming removed 4 bases from V and 0 bases from J; junction bases left unmatched: 12. Germline loops: CDR1 SGHNT, CDR2 YENEEA. The CDR3 spells CASSSPPVTSGDSTDTQYF. The CDR3 region has the DNA TGTGCCAGCAGCTCACCCCCAGTGACTAGCGGGGATAGCACAGATACGCAGTATTTT.

This clone was observed once. V and J are TRBV4-1 and TRBJ2-2, with TRBD1 matching over 10 bases. The V gene's germline CDR1 is MGHRA and CDR2 YSYEKL. Trimming took 0 bases from V and 7 from J; bases not matched to a gene: 2. This CDR3 is built from 15 residues. CDR3 sequence: CASSQEGTGVGELFF. The CDR3 coding sequence is TGCGCCAGCAGCCAAGAGGGGACAGGGGTCGGGGAGCTGTTTTTT.

The chain has TRBV7-9 and TRBJ2-7, with D perhaps TRBD1 or TRBD2 (5 bases each). The germline CDR1 and CDR2 sequences are SEHNR and FQNEAQ (reference sequence). The CDR3 runs to 16 residues. Trimming removed 5 bases at V and 5 bases at J, with 22 bases between. The CDR3 sequence is CASSPKGTLRFDEQYV. DNA for the CDR3: TGTGCCAGCAGCCCCAAGGGGACCCTACGGTTCGACGAGCAGTACGTC.

The chain employs TRBV18 and TRBJ2-7, with 7 nucleotides matching TRBD2. The CDR3 runs 17 residues. V gave up 4 bases and J gave up 1 base; unmatched junction bases: 13. Germline assignment: CDR1 KGHSH and CDR2 LQKENI. Here the CDR3 DNA reads TGTGCCAGCTCACTTTCGTCTCCGGGCGGGGGATCCTACGAGCAGTACTTC. Residues: CASSLSSPGGGSYEQYF.